This entry is about one T cell receptor (beta chain). These data belong to a study of blood T cell repertoires in COVID-19. For the study at large: Spain, Italy and the United States supplied samples that represented acute and convalescent COVID-19. T cells, B-cell-depleted T cells, or PBMCs provided the cDNA or gDNA that served as material.

Per germline, CDR1 LNHDA and CDR2 SQIVND (reference sequence). The CDR3 spans 15 residues. The trim removed 5 bases at V and 6 bases at J, leaving 11 bases unmatched. Followed over time, Seattle patients had been enrolled while infection was active. Original data processing: Researchers report that nucleated cell counts were estimated from reference gene primer amplification. Sequencing used immunoSEQ multiplex PCR; TCRdb keeps in-frame clones, though not all of them. Clonal size and the V and J genes are those of that table, whereas D and trimming came from the DNA. Of roughly 200,000 clones listed, about 93% are singletons.

The TCR originated in a man in his thirties or forties with COVID-19, enrolled during active disease. The J gene is TRBJ1-1, the V gene TRBV19; 8 bases map to TRBD1. Sequencing was carried out using peripheral blood. Written as DNA, the CDR3 is TGTGCCAGTAGTCCCTATCGGGACAGGCCCTCTGAAGCTTTCTTT. Its translation: CASSPYRDRPSEAFF.